The T cell receptor (beta chain) under discussion was sequenced for a study of cytomegalovirus exposure and HLA in healthy donors. Whole-study findings and limits: Most CMV-associated TCR beta chains appeared HLA-restricted in a later analysis. Roughly even sequencing depth across donors was the assumption behind the presence/absence analyses.

Primers included in the PCR were 60 Vbeta and 13 Jbeta primers. In the authors' methods: The authors later counted about 80 million unique TCR beta chains, around 9.9 million of them shared. Generated by immunoSEQ multiplex PCR, the TCRdb table keeps only in-frame clones and is missing some. The D gene and trimming were derived from the DNA, and the V and J assignments and clone size from that table. The sample lists under 120,000 clones; 74% were seen once. The V gene end was trimmed by 2 bases and the J gene end by 7 bases; junction bases not matched to a gene: 1. This CDR3 region has 12 residues. Germline V CDR1 and CDR2: SGHVS, FQNEAQ. The table lists this clone with a count of one. Its cognate antigen is unknown. This specimen includes other DNA sequences encoding the same CDR3.

The sequenced sample was PBMCs. The chain employs TRBV7-8 and TRBJ2-7; 8 nucleotides align to TRBD1. The clonotype originates from a man aged 50 to 59 in good health and CMV-seropositive. Here the CDR3 DNA reads TGTGCCAGCAGCTTAAACAGGGGGGAGCAGTACTTC. Residues: CASSLNRGEQYF.